Listed below are T cell receptor beta chains from one sample, sequenced in a study of blood T cell repertoires in COVID-19. Clones were read by immunoSEQ multiplex PCR, and TCRdb kept only the in-frame ones, dropping some. The profile shows 130,000 to 150,000 clones, about 87% of them singletons. Sequencing was carried out using peripheral blood. The receptors come from a woman aged 45-60 years with active or convalescent COVID-19. The CDR3 runs from the conserved cysteine through the conserved F or W. Each record gives: D gene, clone size, V gene, J gene, CDR3 protein, CDR3 DNA. A D gene is named only where the DNA matches it firmly. Size values are once, few and many counts, or a class for expanded clones, and some rows have none.

TRBD2	.	TRBV4-3	TRBJ2-3	CASSHGGGRGADTQYF	TGCGCCAGCAGCCACGGAGGAGGGAGGGGCGCAGATACGCAGTATTTT
.	.	TRBV3-1/TRBV3-2	TRBJ1-1	CASSQVEGLEAFF	TGTGCCAGCAGCCAAGTTGAAGGACTTGAAGCTTTCTTT
TRBD1	.	TRBV5-1	TRBJ1-5	CASSLLGGDHQPQHF	TGCGCCAGCAGCTTGTTAGGGGGCGATCATCAGCCCCAGCATTTT
.	.	TRBV19	TRBJ2-1	CASSIRMANRNEQFF	TGTGCCAGTAGTATCAGGATGGCGAATAGGAATGAGCAGTTCTTC
.	.	TRBV27	TRBJ2-3	CASSLVFAVTDTQYF	TGTGCCAGCAGTTTAGTTTTTGCGGTCACAGATACGCAGTATTTT
TRBD2	.	TRBV7-2	TRBJ2-7	CASSNEGFGVAGTLEQYF	TGTGCCAGCAGCAACGAGGGGTTTGGAGTAGCGGGAACCCTCGAGCAGTACTTC
TRBD2	.	TRBV6-6	TRBJ2-7	CATLGSGGPSYEQYF	TGTGCCACCCTAGGTAGCGGGGGCCCATCCTACGAGCAGTACTTC
.	.	TRBV15	TRBJ1-3	CATSRDFKNTIYF	TGTGCCACCAGCAGAGATTTTAAAAACACCATATATTTT
.	.	TRBV5-1	TRBJ1-3	CASSPPGGSGNTIYF	TGCGCCAGCAGCCCCCCCGGGGGCTCTGGAAACACCATATATTTT
TRBD2	once	TRBV5-8	TRBJ2-2	CASSFPGLGGTGELFF	TGTGCCAGCAGCTTTCCGGGACTAGGAGGGACCGGGGAGCTGTTTTTT
.	.	TRBV7-2	TRBJ1-2	CASSLSGSGTLYGYTF	TGTGCCAGCAGCTTATCGGGGAGCGGCACCCTCTATGGCTACACCTTC
TRBD1	.	TRBV7-3	TRBJ2-2	CASSWGQGSGELFF	TGTGCCAGCAGCTGGGGACAGGGGTCCGGGGAGCTGTTTTTT
.	.	TRBV29-1	TRBJ1-1	CSASTGNTEAFF	TGCAGCGCGAGTACAGGGAACACTGAAGCTTTCTTT
.	.	TRBV11-2	TRBJ1-4	CASSLALLGSSEKLFF	TGTGCCAGCAGCTTAGCCTTACTTGGTTCTAGTGAAAAACTGTTTTTT
.	once	TRBV7-2	TRBJ1-3	CASSLGSGAGNTIYF	TGTGCCAGCAGCTTAGGGTCGGGTGCTGGAAACACCATATATTTT
.	.	TRBV30	TRBJ2-6	CAWSWDLRSGANVLTF	TGTGCCTGGAGTTGGGACTTACGCTCTGGGGCCAACGTCCTGACTTTC
TRBD1	.	TRBV5-1	TRBJ2-2	CASSFTGVTGELFF	TGCGCCAGCAGCTTTACAGGGGTGACCGGGGAGCTGTTTTTT
.	.	TRBV7-2	TRBJ1-2	CASSSRVPTGGYTF	TGTGCCAGCAGCTCCCGGGTCCCCACGGGAGGCTACACCTTC
.	.	TRBV28	TRBJ1-3	CASSPPQSSGNTIYF	TGTGCCAGCAGCCCACCACAGAGCTCTGGAAACACCATATATTTT
TRBD2	.	TRBV7-9	TRBJ2-5	CASSLAISGGQETQYF	TGTGCCAGCAGCTTAGCTATTAGCGGGGGCCAAGAGACCCAGTACTTC
.	.	TRBV27	TRBJ2-2	CASSFERQAGHNTGELFF	TGTGCCAGCAGTTTTGAGAGGCAAGCGGGCCATAACACCGGGGAGCTGTTTTTT
TRBD1	.	TRBV5-4	TRBJ1-2	CASSLGGADYGYTF	TGTGCCAGCAGCTTAGGGGGCGCGGACTATGGCTACACCTTC
TRBD2	.	TRBV5-4	TRBJ2-1	CASRAGGGADEQFF	TGTGCCAGTAGAGCGGGAGGGGGAGCGGATGAGCAGTTCTTC
TRBD2	.	TRBV7-3	TRBJ2-1	CASSLAASGANNEQFF	TGTGCCAGCAGCTTAGCCGCTAGCGGGGCTAACAATGAGCAGTTCTTC
.	.	TRBV28	TRBJ1-3	CASSQRGHWTGGNTIYF	TGTGCCAGCAGCCAGCGGGGACACTGGACTGGGGGAAACACCATATATTTT